One and the same sample provided the 2 T cell receptor beta chains below, sequenced in a study of STAT5B mutations in CD4+ large granular lymphocyte leukemia. Assay: immunoSEQ multiplex PCR; the TCRdb copy retains only in-frame clones and omits some. Counted here are about 45,000 clones, about 86% occurring once; the ten biggest clones make up around 2.6%. Sequencing was carried out using CD4+ T cells from blood buffy coats. The receptors originated from a human donor in good health.

This clone showed up just once. The V gene is TRBV28, the J gene TRBJ1-1, with D unresolved. Trimming pared 6 bases from V and 3 bases from J, leaving 17 bases between. There are 15 residues in the CDR3. CDR1 is MDHEN and CDR2 is SYDVKM in the germline V gene. The CDR3 reads CASRPWQTSDTEAFF. The CDR3 DNA follows: TGTGCCAGCAGGCCCTGGCAAACCTCGGACACTGAAGCTTTCTTT.

The chain uses TRBV19 and TRBJ1-2, with TRBD1 identical over 9 bases. CDR3 size: 14 residues. Germline loops: CDR1 LNHDA, CDR2 SQIVND (reference sequence). The trim removed 5 bases at V and 3 bases at J, leaving 4 bases unmatched. CDR3 nucleotides: TGTGCCAGTAGTCTCCGGGACAGGGACTATGGCTACACCTTC. This codes for CASSLRDRDYGYTF.